The 20 T cell receptor beta chains listed next were all sequenced from one sample in a study of blood T cell repertoires in COVID-19. Clones were sequenced by immunoSEQ multiplex PCR, and TCRdb holds only the in-frame ones, with some missing. The sample holds almost 250,000 clones, about 89% seen once. Sequencing input: peripheral blood. The origin of the receptors is a woman aged 55-70 years who had recovered from COVID-19.

Details on this clone: The same CDR3 arises from other DNA sequences in this sample as well. CDR3 bases: TGTGCCAGCAGCCCCGACAAGAACACTGAAGCTTTCTTT. It codes for CASSPDKNTEAFF. The chain has TRBV5-6 and TRBJ1-1, with D uncertain. V was shortened by 4 bases and J by 1 base, with 8 bases between the two germline ends. The CDR3 spans 13 residues. Germline V gene lookup returns CDR1 SGHDT and CDR2 YYEEEE.

The rearrangement links TRBV6-5 to TRBJ1-2, with TRBD1 identical over 9 bases. The V gene end was trimmed by 0 bases and the J gene end by 8 bases; junction bases not matched to a gene: 7. Germline assignment: CDR1 MNHEY and CDR2 SVGAGI. CDR3 length: 15 residues. For the CDR3, the DNA is TGTGCCAGCAGTTACTCGAGGGACAGGGATAGGGGCTACACCTTC. Amino acid sequence: CASSYSRDRDRGYTF.

The genes are TRBV28 and TRBJ2-6; tentative D call: TRBD1 (6 bases). The CDR3 is 16 residues long. Germline lookup yields CDR1 MDHEN and CDR2 SYDVKM. Trimming removed 6 bases from V and 2 bases from J, with 14 bases in between. The CDR3 nucleotides read TGTGCCAGCAGGGCGAGGGGGTCCCCTGGGGCCAACGTCCTGACTTTC. It encodes CASRARGSPGANVLTF.

There are a few counts of this clone. The chain uses TRBV4-2 and TRBJ2-3; 8 bases line up with TRBD2. The CDR3 consists of 16 residues. CDR1 is LGHNA and CDR2 is YNFKEQ in the germline V gene. With V trimmed by 5 bases and J by 1 base, 8 bases remained unmatched. CDR3 loop: CASSSRRGEGTDTQYF. The CDR3 region has the DNA TGTGCCAGCAGCTCCCGGCGGGGGGAAGGCACAGATACGCAGTATTTT.

The V call is TRBV9, the J call TRBJ1-1; D might be TRBD1 (6 bases). The V end was cut by 4 bases, the J end by 7 bases, with 14 bases between. The CDR3 contains 13 residues. Looked up from germline, CDR1 is SGDLS and CDR2 is YYNGEE. The CDR3 DNA reads as TGTGCCAGCAGCACAAGGGGGTCGGGTGAAGCTTTCTTT. This codes for CASSTRGSGEAFF.

The chain joins TRBV24-1 to TRBJ1-2; D may be TRBD1 (6 bases). The germline CDR1 and CDR2 sequences are KGHDR and SFDVKD. The CDR3 extends over 13 amino acids. V shed 8 bases and J shed 3 bases, with 12 bases lying between them. Written as DNA, the CDR3 is TGTGCCACCATGGCAGGGGACGACTATGGCTACACCTTC. Amino acids: CATMAGDDYGYTF.

CDR3 sequence reads: CASSLGVTADTQYF. DNA of the CDR3: TGTGCCAGCAGCTTGGGAGTAACAGCAGATACGCAGTATTTT. The chain links TRBV5-5 to TRBJ2-3; no definite D call. The CDR3 runs 14 residues. Germline loops: CDR1 SGHKS, CDR2 YYEKEE (reference sequence). V was pared by 0 bases and J by 4 bases, with 9 bases between.

The rearrangement joins TRBV10-3 to TRBJ1-3, with D possibly matching TRBD1 (5 bases). CDR1 is ENHRY, CDR2 SYGVKD, per germline. Trimming cost V 10 bases and J 3 bases, with 16 bases left between them. The CDR3 runs 14 residues. CDR3 protein: CANSGGAVGNTIYF. The CDR3 DNA is TGTGCCAACTCCGGTGGGGCAGTTGGAAACACCATATATTTT.

The chain links TRBV5-1 to TRBJ2-6, with 8 bases fitting TRBD1. Germline V CDR1 and CDR2: SGHRS, YFSETQ. CDR3 length equals 20 residues. The V segment lost 0 bases and the J segment 0 bases; nucleotides outside the gene matches: 11. CDR3 sequence: CASSLATPGQALSGANVLTF. The CDR3 nucleotides read TGCGCCAGCAGCTTGGCCACGCCGGGACAGGCCCTCTCTGGGGCCAACGTCCTGACTTTC. Together with reference TRBV5-1 and TRBJ2-6, the CDR3 gives the full variable domain: KAGVTQTPRYLIKTRGQQVTLSCSPISGHRSVSWYQQTPGQGLQFLFEYFSETQRNKGNFPGRFSGRQFSNSRSEMNVSTLELGDSALYLCASSLATPGQALSGANVLTFGAGSRLTVL.

The gene calls are TRBV5-1 and TRBJ2-2; maybe TRBD2 (6 bases). The germline gives CDR1 SGHRS, CDR2 YFSETQ. The CDR3 sequence is 16 residues long. Trimming pared 3 bases from V and 0 bases from J, leaving 12 bases between. CDR3 in amino acids: CASSYSGTSNTGELFF. Here the CDR3 DNA reads TGCGCCAGCAGCTATTCCGGGACTTCGAACACCGGGGAGCTGTTTTTT. Combining the CDR3 with reference TRBV5-1 and TRBJ2-2 gives the whole variable domain KAGVTQTPRYLIKTRGQQVTLSCSPISGHRSVSWYQQTPGQGLQFLFEYFSETQRNKGNFPGRFSGRQFSNSRSEMNVSTLELGDSALYLCASSYSGTSNTGELFFGEGSRLTVL.

The rearrangement joins TRBV24-1 to TRBJ2-3, with D possibly matching TRBD2 (7 bases). The CDR3 runs to 16 residues. Trimming removed 3 bases from V and 6 bases from J, with 18 bases in between. CDR1 and CDR2 (germline): KGHDR, SFDVKD. CDR3 sequence: CATSDRGGPLEDTQYF. CDR3 bases: TGTGCCACCAGTGATAGGGGGGGGCCTTTGGAGGATACGCAGTATTTT.

This clone was found a few times. This sequence joins TRBV4-2 and TRBJ2-7; the match to TRBD1 covers 8 bases. The CDR3 has 15 amino acids. The germline gives CDR1 LGHNA, CDR2 YNFKEQ. V was pared by 3 bases and J by 4 bases, with 8 bases of the junction left unmatched. CDR3 sequence (DNA): TGTGCCAGCAGCCAGCCGGGACAGGCCTTTTACGAGCAGTACTTC. The encoded protein is CASSQPGQAFYEQYF.

The chain uses TRBV5-1 and TRBJ2-2; 8 positions match TRBD2. Germline CDR1 reads SGHRS; CDR2 reads YFSETQ. The V and J ends lost 4 bases and 4 bases, in that order; junction bases with no gene match: 9. This CDR3 contains 16 residues. The CDR3 sequence: CASSQPREGSTGELFF. The CDR3 DNA reads TGCGCCAGCAGCCAACCTCGGGAGGGAAGCACCGGGGAGCTGTTTTTT.

The chain uses TRBV6-5 and TRBJ1-5, with 8 bases identical to TRBD1. In germline, CDR1 is MNHEY, CDR2 SVGAGI. The CDR3 covers 15 residues. The junction had 11 bases not matched to a gene; V was cut back by 8 bases and J by 5 bases. The CDR3 region has the DNA TGTGCCAGCGGATCCGACACAGGGGGAGATCAGCCCCAGCATTTT. This encodes CASGSDTGGDQPQHF.

The genes are TRBV6-6 and TRBJ2-7; 7 nucleotides agree with TRBD2. This CDR3 is 15 amino acids long. The V segment lost 5 bases and the J segment 5 bases; nucleotides outside the gene matches: 12. The germline V gene has CDR1 MNHNY and CDR2 SVGAGI (reference sequence). The CDR3 is CASSRPGRGPNEQYF. The CDR3 coding sequence is TGTGCCAGCAGTCGGCCGGGGAGGGGCCCCAACGAGCAGTACTTC.

The genes are TRBV18 and TRBJ2-1, with a possible D match to TRBD1 (5 bases). Germline V lookup: CDR1 KGHSH, CDR2 LQKENI. V lost 0 bases and J 7 bases, leaving 10 bases between the germline ends. The CDR3 is 14 residues long. DNA for the CDR3: TGTGCCAGCTCACCACCCTCATACAGGAATGAGCAGTTCTTC. Protein sequence: CASSPPSYRNEQFF.

The chain recombines TRBV5-1 with TRBJ2-2, with 10 positions matching TRBD2. Germline trimming cut 5 bases from V and 5 bases from J; bases unmatched to any gene: 6. The CDR3 runs to 15 residues. From germline, CDR1 is SGHRS and CDR2 YFSETQ. CDR3 in amino acids: CASRRTSGSTGELFF. The CDR3 coding sequence is TGCGCCAGCAGAAGGACTAGCGGATCGACCGGGGAGCTGTTTTTT.

This chain uses TRBV6-4 with TRBJ1-1; no clear D gene. Trimming removed 6 bases from V and 4 bases from J, with 9 bases in between. CDR1 is MRHNA, CDR2 SNTAGT, per germline. The CDR3 has 12 amino acids. Here the CDR3 DNA reads TGTGCCAGCAGACCACCGGGCACTGAAGCTTTCTTT. Protein sequence: CASRPPGTEAFF.

The rearrangement uses TRBV9 and TRBJ2-5, with 12 bases aligning to TRBD2. V gave up 0 bases and J gave up 7 bases; unmatched junction bases: 10. Germline values: CDR1 SGDLS, CDR2 YYNGEE. The CDR3 totals 17 residues. CDR3 nucleotide sequence: TGTGCCAGCAGCGTAGGCCCACCCCTAGCGGGGGGGCGGACCCAGTACTTC. Amino acid sequence: CASSVGPPLAGGRTQYF.

The rearrangement links TRBV18 to TRBJ1-6, with a tentative D call TRBD1 (6 bases). Germline CDR1 reads KGHSH; CDR2 reads LQKENI. The CDR3 is made up of 14 amino acids. Trimming took off 5 bases at V and 8 bases at J, with 13 bases between the two ends. The CDR3 here is CASSTTRGDSPLHF. DNA of the CDR3: TGTGCCAGCTCAACCACCAGGGGCGATTCACCCCTCCACTTT.